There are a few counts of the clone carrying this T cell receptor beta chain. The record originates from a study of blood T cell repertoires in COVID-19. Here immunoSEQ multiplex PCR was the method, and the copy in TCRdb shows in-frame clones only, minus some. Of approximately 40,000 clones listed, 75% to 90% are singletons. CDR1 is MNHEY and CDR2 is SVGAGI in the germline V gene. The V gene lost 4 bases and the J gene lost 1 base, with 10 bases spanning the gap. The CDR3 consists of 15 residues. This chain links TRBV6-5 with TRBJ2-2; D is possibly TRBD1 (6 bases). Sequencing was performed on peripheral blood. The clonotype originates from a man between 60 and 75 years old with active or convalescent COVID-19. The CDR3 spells CASSLGHQNTGELFF. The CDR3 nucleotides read TGTGCCAGCAGTTTGGGACACCAGAACACCGGGGAGCTGTTTTTT.